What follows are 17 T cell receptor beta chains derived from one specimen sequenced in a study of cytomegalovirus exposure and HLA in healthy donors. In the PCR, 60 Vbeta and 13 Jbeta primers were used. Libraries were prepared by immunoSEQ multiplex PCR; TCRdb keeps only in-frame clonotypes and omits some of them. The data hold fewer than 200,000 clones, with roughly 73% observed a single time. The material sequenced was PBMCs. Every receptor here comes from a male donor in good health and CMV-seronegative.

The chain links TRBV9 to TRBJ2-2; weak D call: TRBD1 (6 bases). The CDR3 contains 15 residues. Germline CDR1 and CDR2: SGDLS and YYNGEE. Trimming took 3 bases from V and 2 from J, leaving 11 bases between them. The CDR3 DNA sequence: TGTGCCAGCAGCGCGGACAGCCGAAACACCGGGGAGCTGTTTTTT. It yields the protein CASSADSRNTGELFF.

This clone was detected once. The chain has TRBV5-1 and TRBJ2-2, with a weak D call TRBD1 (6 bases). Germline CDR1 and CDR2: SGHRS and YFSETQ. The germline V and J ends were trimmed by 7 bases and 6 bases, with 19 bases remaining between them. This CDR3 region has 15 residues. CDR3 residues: CASGTQGPHAGELFF. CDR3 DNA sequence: TGCGCCAGCGGGACCCAGGGGCCACACGCCGGGGAGCTGTTTTTT.

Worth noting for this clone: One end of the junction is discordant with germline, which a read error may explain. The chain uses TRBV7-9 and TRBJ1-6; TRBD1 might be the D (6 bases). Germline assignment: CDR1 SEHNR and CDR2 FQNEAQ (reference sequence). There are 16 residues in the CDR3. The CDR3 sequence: CSSSLGGTSRSSPLHF. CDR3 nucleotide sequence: TGTTCCAGCAGCTTAGGGGGGACATCCCGGAGTTCACCCCTCCACTTT.

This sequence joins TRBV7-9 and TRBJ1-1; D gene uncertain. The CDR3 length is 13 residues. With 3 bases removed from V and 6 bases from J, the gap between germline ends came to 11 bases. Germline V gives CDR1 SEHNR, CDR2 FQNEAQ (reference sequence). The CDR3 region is CASSFSVTAEAFF. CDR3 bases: TGTGCCAGCAGCTTTTCAGTAACCGCTGAAGCTTTCTTT.

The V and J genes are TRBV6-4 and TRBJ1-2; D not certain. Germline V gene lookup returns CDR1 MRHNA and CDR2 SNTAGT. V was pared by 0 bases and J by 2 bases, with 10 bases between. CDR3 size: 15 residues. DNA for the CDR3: TGTGCCAGCAGTGACTCGGGCACCTCCAACTATGGCTACACCTTC. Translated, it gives CASSDSGTSNYGYTF.

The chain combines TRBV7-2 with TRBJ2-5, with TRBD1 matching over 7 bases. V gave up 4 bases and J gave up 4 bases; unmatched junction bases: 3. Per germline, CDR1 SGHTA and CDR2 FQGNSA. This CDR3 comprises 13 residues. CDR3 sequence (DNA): TGTGCCAGCAGCTACAACAGGGGAGAGACCCAGTACTTC. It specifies CASSYNRGETQYF.

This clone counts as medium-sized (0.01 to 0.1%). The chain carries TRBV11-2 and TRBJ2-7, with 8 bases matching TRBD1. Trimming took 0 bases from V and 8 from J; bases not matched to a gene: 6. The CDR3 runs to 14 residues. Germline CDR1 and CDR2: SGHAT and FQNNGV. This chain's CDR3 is CASSLDPGQAQQYF. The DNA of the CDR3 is TGTGCCAGCAGCTTAGATCCGGGACAGGCTCAGCAGTACTTC. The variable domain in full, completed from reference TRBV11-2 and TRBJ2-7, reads EAGVAQSPRYKIIEKRQSVAFWCNPISGHATLYWYQQILGQGPKLLIQFQNNGVVDDSQLPKDRFSAERLKGVDSTLKIQPAKLEDSAVYLCASSLDPGQAQQYFGPGTRLTVT.

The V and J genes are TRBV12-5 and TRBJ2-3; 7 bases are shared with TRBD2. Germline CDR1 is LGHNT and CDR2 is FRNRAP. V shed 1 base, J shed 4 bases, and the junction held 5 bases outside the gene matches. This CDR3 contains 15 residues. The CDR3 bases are TGTGCTAGTGGTTTGGGGACTAGGGCGGCAGATACGCAGTATTTT. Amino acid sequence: CASGLGTRAADTQYF.

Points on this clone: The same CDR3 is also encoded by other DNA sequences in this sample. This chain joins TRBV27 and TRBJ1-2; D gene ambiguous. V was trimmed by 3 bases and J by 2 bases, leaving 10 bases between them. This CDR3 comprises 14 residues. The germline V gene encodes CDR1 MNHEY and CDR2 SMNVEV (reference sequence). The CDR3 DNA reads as TGTGCCAGCAGTTTTACGGGATCAAACTATGGCTACACCTTC. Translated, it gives CASSFTGSNYGYTF.

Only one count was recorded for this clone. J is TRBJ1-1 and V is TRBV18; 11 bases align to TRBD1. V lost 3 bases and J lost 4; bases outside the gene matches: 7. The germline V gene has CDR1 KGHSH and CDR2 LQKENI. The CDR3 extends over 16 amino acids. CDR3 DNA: TGTGCCAGCTCACCCGCCGGGACAGGGGGGGTCACTGAAGCTTTCTTT. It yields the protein CASSPAGTGGVTEAFF.

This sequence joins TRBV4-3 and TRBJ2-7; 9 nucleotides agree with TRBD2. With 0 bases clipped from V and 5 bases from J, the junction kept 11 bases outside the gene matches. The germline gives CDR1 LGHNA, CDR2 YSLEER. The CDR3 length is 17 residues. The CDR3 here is CASSQDLLLAGPDEQYF. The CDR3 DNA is TGCGCCAGCAGCCAAGATCTCCTACTAGCGGGTCCCGACGAGCAGTACTTC.

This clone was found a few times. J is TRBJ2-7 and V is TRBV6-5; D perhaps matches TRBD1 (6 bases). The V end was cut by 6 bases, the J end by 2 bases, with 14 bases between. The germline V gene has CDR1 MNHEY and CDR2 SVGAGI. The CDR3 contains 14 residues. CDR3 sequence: CASRARTVPYEQYF. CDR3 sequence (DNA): TGTGCCAGCAGAGCGAGGACAGTGCCCTACGAGCAGTACTTC.

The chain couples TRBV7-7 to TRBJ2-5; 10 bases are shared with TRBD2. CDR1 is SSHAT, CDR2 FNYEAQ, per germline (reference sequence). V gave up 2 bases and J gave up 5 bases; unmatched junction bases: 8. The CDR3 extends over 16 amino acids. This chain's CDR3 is CASSLTRAGGLETQYF. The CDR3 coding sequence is TGTGCCAGCAGCTTAACCCGAGCGGGAGGGTTGGAGACCCAGTACTTC.

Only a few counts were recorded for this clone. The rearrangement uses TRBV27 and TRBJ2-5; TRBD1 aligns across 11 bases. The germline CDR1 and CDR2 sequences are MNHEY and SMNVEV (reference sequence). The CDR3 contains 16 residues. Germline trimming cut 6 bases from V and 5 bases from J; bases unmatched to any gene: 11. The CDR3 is CASSMIRRDRGETQYF. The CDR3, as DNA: TGTGCCAGCAGCATGATCCGCCGGGACAGGGGGGAGACCCAGTACTTC.

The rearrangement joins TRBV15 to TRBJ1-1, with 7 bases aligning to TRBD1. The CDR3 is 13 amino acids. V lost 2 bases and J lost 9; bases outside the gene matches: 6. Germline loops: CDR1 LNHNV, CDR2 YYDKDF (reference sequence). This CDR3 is CATSRPGQPKAFF. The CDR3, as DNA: TGTGCCACCAGCAGACCGGGACAGCCGAAAGCTTTCTTT.

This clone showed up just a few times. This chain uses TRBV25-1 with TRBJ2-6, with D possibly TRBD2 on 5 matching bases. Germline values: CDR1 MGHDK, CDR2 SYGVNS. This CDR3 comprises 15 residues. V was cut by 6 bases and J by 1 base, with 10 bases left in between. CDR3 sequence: CASSPGGSGANVLTF. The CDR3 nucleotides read TGTGCCAGCAGCCCAGGAGGATCTGGGGCCAACGTCCTGACTTTC.

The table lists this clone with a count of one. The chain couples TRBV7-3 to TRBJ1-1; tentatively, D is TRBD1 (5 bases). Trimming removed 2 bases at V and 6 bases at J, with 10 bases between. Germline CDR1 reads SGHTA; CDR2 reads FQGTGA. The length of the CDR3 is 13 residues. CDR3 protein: CASSLDGGSEAFF. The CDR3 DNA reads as TGTGCCAGCAGCTTAGACGGGGGTTCTGAAGCTTTCTTT.